The 20 T cell receptor beta chains below come from one sample, sequenced in a study of blood T cell repertoires in COVID-19. Some clones are missing from TCRdb's copy, which holds only in-frame ones; the method was immunoSEQ multiplex PCR. Here the sample spans 150,000 to 200,000 clones, 75% to 85% being singletons. The sample consisted of peripheral blood. The receptors shown here come from a human donor in a cohort sampled during active COVID-19.

The rearrangement uses TRBV9 and TRBJ1-4, with TRBD1 matching over 10 bases. This CDR3 region has 17 residues. Per germline, CDR1 SGDLS and CDR2 YYNGEE. The trim removed 4 bases at V and 6 bases at J, leaving 12 bases unmatched. The CDR3 loop is CASSRGWDRGRDEKLFF. The CDR3 DNA is TGTGCCAGCAGCAGGGGGTGGGACAGGGGAAGGGATGAAAAACTGTTTTTT.

The chain uses TRBV7-8 and TRBJ2-5; unclear D gene. This CDR3 comprises 12 residues. The germline V and J ends were trimmed by 8 bases and 5 bases, with 12 bases remaining between them. From germline, CDR1 is SGHVS and CDR2 FQNEAQ. The CDR3 region has the DNA TGTGCCAGCTTCGAACTGTGGGAGACCCAGTACTTC. Residues: CASFELWETQYF. The variable domain in full, with the rest retrieved from reference TRBV7-8 and TRBJ2-5, is GAGVSQSPRYKVAKRGQDVALRCDPISGHVSLFWYQQALGQGPEFLTYFQNEAQLDKSGLPSDRFFAERPEGSVSTLKIQRTQQEDSAVYLCASFELWETQYFGPGTRLLVL.

V and J are TRBV5-1 and TRBJ1-1; 9 bases map to TRBD1. Per germline, CDR1 SGHRS and CDR2 YFSETQ. Losses at the gene ends were 4 bases for V and 5 bases for J; bases not matched to a gene: 12. The CDR3 sequence is 16 residues long. The CDR3 here is CASSQDRGRGITEAFF. CDR3 bases: TGCGCCAGCAGCCAGGACAGGGGAAGGGGCATAACTGAAGCTTTCTTT.

The chain combines TRBV6-5 with TRBJ2-7; TRBD1 agrees at 8 bases. This CDR3 has 14 residues. V lost 6 bases and J lost 5; bases outside the gene matches: 9. CDR1 is MNHEY, CDR2 SVGAGI, per germline. CDR3 in DNA: TGTGCCAGCAGCCTGGGGGGCAGGGGGCACGAGCAGTACTTC. Translating gives CASSLGGRGHEQYF.

The chain couples TRBV5-4 to TRBJ2-1; TRBD2 agrees at 7 bases. Germline V gene sequence: CDR1 SGHNT, CDR2 YYREEE (reference sequence). The CDR3 sequence is 15 residues long. V shed 0 bases and J 5 bases; nucleotides not matched to a gene: 5. This CDR3 reads CASSLGGLSNNEQFF. The CDR3 DNA sequence: TGTGCCAGCAGCTTGGGGGGACTAAGTAACAATGAGCAGTTCTTC.

This rearrangement joins TRBV24-1 to TRBJ2-3; 7 nucleotides match TRBD1. The CDR3 runs 17 residues. The J segment lost 5 bases and the V segment lost 5 bases, leaving 15 bases of the junction unmatched. The germline gives CDR1 KGHDR, CDR2 SFDVKD. CDR3 protein: CATSAPGEGPGGDTQYF. CDR3 DNA sequence: TGTGCCACCAGTGCCCCCGGCGAGGGCCCAGGGGGAGATACGCAGTATTTT.

In its sample, this clone was seen once. The rearrangement links TRBV6-1 to TRBJ2-2; a possible D gene is TRBD1 (5 bases). The germline V gene has CDR1 MNHNS and CDR2 SASEGT. This CDR3 region has 15 residues. V was pared by 3 bases and J by 3 bases, with 11 bases between. The CDR3 nucleotides read TGTGCCAGCAGTGAGCGGCAGGGCGACACCGGGGAGCTGTTTTTT. Amino acids: CASSERQGDTGELFF.

The genes are TRBV12-3 or TRBV12-4 and TRBJ1-1; D unresolved. This CDR3 is 13 amino acids long. The V and J ends lost 5 bases and 7 bases respectively, with 14 bases between them. The CDR3 protein is CASSPRGESEAFF. CDR3 DNA sequence: TGTGCCAGCAGTCCCCGGGGAGAGAGTGAAGCTTTCTTT.

This chain connects TRBV7-8 to TRBJ2-7, with D unclear. The V end lost 5 bases, the J end lost 5 bases, and 19 bases lay between the germline ends. This CDR3 contains 15 residues. Germline CDR1 is SGHVS and CDR2 is FQNEAQ. Written as DNA, the CDR3 is TGTGCCAGCAGCGCCCGGATGGGCCCTCGGAACGAGCAGTACTTC. Translation: CASSARMGPRNEQYF.

The chain employs TRBV5-1 and TRBJ1-1, with 9 bases aligning to TRBD1. Germline V gene data show CDR1 as SGHRS and CDR2 as YFSETQ. V was pared by 3 bases and J by 7 bases, with 10 bases of the junction left unmatched. The CDR3 runs 15 residues. The CDR3 DNA reads TGCGCCAGCAGCTCCTTTGCGGGACAGGGACATGAAGCTTTCTTT. It translates to CASSSFAGQGHEAFF.

The chain has TRBV6-5 and TRBJ2-5; 8 nucleotides line up with TRBD2. V lost 6 bases to trimming and J lost 7 bases; unmatched junction nucleotides: 7. The CDR3 sequence is 13 residues long. CDR1 MNHEY and CDR2 SVGAGI come from the germline V gene. The CDR3 protein is CASSGGADVTQYF. CDR3 in DNA: TGTGCCAGCAGCGGGGGGGCTGATGTGACCCAGTACTTC.

The V and J genes are TRBV7-2 and TRBJ1-2, with 7 bases lining up with TRBD1. Trimming cost V 5 bases and J 0 bases; bases outside gene matches: 9. The CDR3 spans 16 residues. Looked up from germline, CDR1 is SGHTA and CDR2 is FQGNSA. The CDR3 DNA follows: TGTGCCAGCAGCCCAAACCCGGGACAGTCTAACTATGGCTACACCTTC. Translated: CASSPNPGQSNYGYTF.

Only a few counts were recorded for this clone. This chain links TRBV19 with TRBJ1-1; the match to TRBD1 covers 8 bases. Germline CDR1 is LNHDA and CDR2 is SQIVND (reference sequence). V shed 8 bases, J shed 2 bases, and the junction held 7 bases outside the gene matches. The CDR3 is 14 amino acids. The DNA of the CDR3 is TGTGCCAGTGGCAAAGACAGGGGTAACACTGAAGCTTTCTTT. This sequence encodes CASGKDRGNTEAFF.

This chain uses TRBV7-3 with TRBJ2-7, with 8 bases matching TRBD1. Losses at the gene ends were 5 bases for V and 1 base for J; bases not matched to a gene: 4. The germline CDR1 and CDR2 sequences are SGHTA and FQGTGA. This CDR3 is 14 amino acids long. Written as DNA, the CDR3 is TGTGCCAGCAGCAAAGGGGACAGGTCCTACGAGCAGTACTTC. It encodes CASSKGDRSYEQYF.

CDR3 region: CASKDGGYNEQFF. The CDR3 DNA follows: TGTGCCAGTAAGGATGGGGGGTACAATGAGCAGTTCTTC. This chain joins TRBV19 and TRBJ2-1; D may be TRBD2 (6 bases). V shed 7 bases and J shed 4 bases, with 11 bases lying between them. The CDR3 spans 13 residues. Germline V gene lookup returns CDR1 LNHDA and CDR2 SQIVND (reference sequence).

The table lists this clone with a count of one. The chain carries TRBV19 and TRBJ1-5, with 8 bases that match TRBD1. This CDR3 is built from 12 residues. From germline, CDR1 is LNHDA and CDR2 SQIVND (reference sequence). V gave up 4 bases and J gave up 7 bases; unmatched junction bases: 0. DNA of the CDR3: TGTGCCAGTAGTACAGGGGGCCAGCCCCAGCATTTT. Protein product: CASSTGGQPQHF.

V is TRBV27 and J is TRBJ2-1; 7 bases agree with TRBD2. Trimming at V came to 5 bases and at J to 4 bases, leaving 5 bases not matched to a gene. The CDR3 spans 14 residues. Germline V gene sequence: CDR1 MNHEY, CDR2 SMNVEV (reference sequence). The CDR3 sequence is CASSSGMGYNEQFF. The DNA for the CDR3 is TGTGCCAGCAGTAGCGGGATGGGGTACAATGAGCAGTTCTTC.

The chain is built from TRBV18 and TRBJ1-1, with TRBD1 identical over 8 bases. The CDR3 runs 12 residues. CDR1 and CDR2 (germline): KGHSH, LQKENI. Losses at the gene ends were 6 bases for V and 7 bases for J; bases not matched to a gene: 4. This CDR3 reads CASSQGAVEAFF. The CDR3 DNA is TGTGCCAGCTCTCAGGGGGCTGTTGAAGCTTTCTTT.

The V gene is TRBV7-9, the J gene TRBJ1-2, with D possibly matching TRBD1 (5 bases). Germline V gene lookup returns CDR1 SEHNR and CDR2 FQNEAQ (reference sequence). This CDR3 spans 15 amino acids. Trimming took 5 bases from V and 0 from J, leaving 13 bases between them. The CDR3 here is CASSPDGGANYGYTF. CDR3 nucleotide sequence: TGTGCCAGCAGCCCGGACGGGGGAGCTAACTATGGCTACACCTTC.

The rearrangement uses TRBV28 and TRBJ1-1; tentative D call: TRBD1 (5 bases). With 2 bases removed from V and 5 bases from J, the gap between germline ends came to 6 bases. This CDR3 has 12 amino acids. Germline V gene sequence: CDR1 MDHEN, CDR2 SYDVKM. Written as DNA, the CDR3 is TGTGCCAGCAGTTTACGGGGGACTGAAGCTTTCTTT. Amino acids: CASSLRGTEAFF.